A selection of T cell receptor beta chains follows, all from one sample in a study of T cells in Graves' hyperthyroidism and ophthalmopathy. MiXCR, run by TCRdb on the multiplex PCR reads, gives a single entry per CDR3 protein. The sample yields around 800,000 distinct CDR3 sequences, 38% seen once. The sequenced sample was blood. These receptors were taken from a man between 18 and 35 years old with Graves' hyperthyroidism. Both conserved end residues are part of each CDR3. Fields, in order: clone size, J gene, D gene, V gene, CDR3 DNA, CDR3 protein. A D gene is named only where the DNA matches it firmly. Clone size is not always given. Where it is, it says once, few, many or a class for expanded clones.

size: .; J: TRBJ1-6; D: .; V: TRBV20-1; DNA: TGCAGTGCTTCTCCTACAGTGGTAAAAACCCTCCACTTT; CDR3: CSASPTVVKTLHF
size: many; J: TRBJ1-2; D: TRBD1; V: TRBV29-1; DNA: TGCAGCGTTGGTAGGGGGCAAGGGAACTATGGCTACACCTTC; CDR3: CSVGRGQGNYGYTF
size: many; J: TRBJ1-5; D: TRBD1; V: TRBV5-1; DNA: TGTGCCAGCAGCTTAGGGGGCACAGGGGGTCAGCCCCAGCATTTT; CDR3: CASSLGGTGGQPQHF
size: few; J: TRBJ2-7; D: TRBD2; V: TRBV19; DNA: TGTGCCAGCAGAAGGACTAGCGGATCCTACGAGCAGTACTTC; CDR3: CASRRTSGSYEQYF
size: .; J: TRBJ1-5; D: .; V: TRBV5-4; DNA: TGTGCCAGCAGCCAAGATTCGCCCGCTAGCGATCAGCCCCAGCATTTT; CDR3: CASSQDSPASDQPQHF
size: few; J: TRBJ1-2; D: .; V: TRBV10-2; DNA: TGCGCCAGCAGTGTACCGGACCTCCAACGCTGGGGCTACGCCTTC; CDR3: CASSVPDLQRWGYAF
size: many; J: TRBJ1-2; D: TRBD1; V: TRBV9; DNA: TGTGCCAGCAGCGGGACAGGGGATAACGTAATCGGCTATGGCTACACCTTC; CDR3: CASSGTGDNVIGYGYTF
size: .; J: TRBJ1-2; D: .; V: TRBV20-1; DNA: TGCAGTGCTAGAGATCTGGATAGGGACTTGCCTACTATTGGCTACACCTTC; CDR3: CSARDLDRDLPTIGYTF
size: few; J: TRBJ1-2; D: TRBD1; V: TRBV6-6; DNA: TGTGCCAGCAGTCTCGGACAGGGCCAATCTTATGGCTACACCTTC; CDR3: CASSLGQGQSYGYTF
size: .; J: TRBJ2-2; D: TRBD1; V: TRBV20-1; DNA: TGCAGTGCTAGATCACAACAGGGGATCGGGGAGCTGTTTTTT; CDR3: CSARSQQGIGELFF
size: .; J: TRBJ2-7; D: TRBD2; V: TRBV5-1; DNA: TGCGCCAGCAGCTTTAATGAGTTAGCGGGAGGGGCCGTCTACGAGCAGTACTTC; CDR3: CASSFNELAGGAVYEQYF
size: .; J: TRBJ2-7; D: .; V: TRBV6-1; DNA: TGTGCCAGCAGCCAAAGGGCAGGGGTGACTTACGAGCAGTACTTC; CDR3: CASSQRAGVTYEQYF
size: .; J: TRBJ1-5; D: .; V: TRBV7-8; DNA: TGTGCCAGCAGCCCGCCGGGGGTAGGTCAGCCCCAGCATTTT; CDR3: CASSPPGVGQPQHF
size: few; J: TRBJ2-7; D: .; V: TRBV20-1; DNA: TGCAGTGCTAAGAACCCCAGGTCCTACGAGCAGTACTTC; CDR3: CSAKNPRSYEQYF
size: .; J: TRBJ2-5; D: .; V: TRBV10-3; DNA: TGTGCCATCAGTGGAGCGGATCAAGAGACCCAGTACTTC; CDR3: CAISGADQETQYF
size: many; J: TRBJ1-5; D: TRBD1; V: TRBV5-5; DNA: TGTGCCAGCACCATCGGGACAGAGTATCAGCCCCAGCATTTT; CDR3: CASTIGTEYQPQHF
size: once; J: TRBJ2-7; D: TRBD1; V: TRBV10-3; DNA: TGTGCCACCGGGACAGGGGGCTGGGAGCAGTACTTC; CDR3: CATGTGGWEQYF
size: many; J: TRBJ1-1; D: .; V: TRBV5-1; DNA: TGCGCCAGCAGCTATGGGCGTTCACTAAACACTGAAGCTTTCTTT; CDR3: CASSYGRSLNTEAFF
size: .; J: TRBJ2-7; D: .; V: TRBV5-1; DNA: TGCGCCAGCAGCTTGGGTTCAGGGAACTACGAGCAGTACTTC; CDR3: CASSLGSGNYEQYF
size: few; J: TRBJ1-1; D: .; V: TRBV5-6; DNA: TGTGCCAGCAGCTCCCCAGTCACTACAGGGAGGCGGACTGAAGCTTTCTTT; CDR3: CASSSPVTTGRRTEAFF
size: .; J: TRBJ2-5; D: TRBD2; V: TRBV20-1; DNA: TGCAGTGCTAGTGCACTAGCGGGGCGGCAGACCCAGTACTTC; CDR3: CSASALAGRQTQYF
size: .; J: TRBJ1-5; D: .; V: TRBV29-1; DNA: TGCAGCGTTAGGAGCGGACATCAGCCCCAGCATTTT; CDR3: CSVRSGHQPQHF
size: once; J: TRBJ2-5; D: TRBD2; V: TRBV12-5; DNA: TGTGCTAGTGGTTCCGGGGGGACCTCGGGGACCCAGTACTTC; CDR3: CASGSGGTSGTQYF
size: many; J: TRBJ2-6; D: TRBD1; V: TRBV7-9; DNA: TGTGCCAGCAGCTCCTCGACAGGGGGCTTTGGGGCCAACGTCCTGACTTTC; CDR3: CASSSSTGGFGANVLTF
size: many; J: TRBJ1-6; D: .; V: TRBV4-1; DNA: TGCGCCAGCAGCCAAGAATGGACACCATGGGCCCTCCACTTT; CDR3: CASSQEWTPWALHF
size: .; J: TRBJ1-5; D: .; V: TRBV20-1; DNA: TGCAGTGCTCTCGGTGGTAAGGAGCCCCAGCATTTT; CDR3: CSALGGKEPQHF
size: .; J: TRBJ2-5; D: .; V: TRBV11-2; DNA: TGTGCCAGCAGCTTGGGTTACCAAGAGGCCCAGTACTTC; CDR3: CASSLGYQEAQYF
size: few; J: TRBJ2-2; D: TRBD2; V: TRBV20-1; DNA: TGCAGTGCTAGGGGGTCTAGCGGGGGTCACACCGGGGAGCTGTTTTTT; CDR3: CSARGSSGGHTGELFF
size: many; J: TRBJ1-6; D: .; V: TRBV2; DNA: TGTGCCAGCAGTGATTACTCCGTGGCCCTCCACTTT; CDR3: CASSDYSVALHF
size: .; J: TRBJ2-7; D: TRBD2; V: TRBV6-9; DNA: TGTGCCAGCAGTTCTTTGGCGGGAGGGGACTCCTACGAGCAGTACTTC; CDR3: CASSSLAGGDSYEQYF
size: .; J: TRBJ2-7; D: TRBD1; V: TRBV27; DNA: TGTGCCAGCAGTTTAGGGACAGGGCACCACGAGCAGTACTTC; CDR3: CASSLGTGHHEQYF
size: .; J: TRBJ1-2; D: .; V: TRBV5-1; DNA: TGCGCCAGCAGTCTGATCGGGGGGGAGCATGGCTACACCTTC; CDR3: CASSLIGGEHGYTF
size: .; J: TRBJ1-1; D: .; V: TRBV29-1; DNA: TGCAGCTACTCCACTGAAGCTTTCTTT; CDR3: CSYSTEAFF
size: many; J: TRBJ2-5; D: .; V: TRBV15; DNA: TGTGCCACCAGCGGGACAGCGGGGATCCAAGAGACCCAGTACTTC; CDR3: CATSGTAGIQETQYF
size: .; J: TRBJ1-5; D: .; V: TRBV9; DNA: TGTGCCAGCAGCGTAGGCCTAGTCCAGGGGCCCCAGCATTTT; CDR3: CASSVGLVQGPQHF
size: once; J: TRBJ1-2; D: TRBD1; V: TRBV29-1; DNA: TGCAGCCTCGGGACAGGGCTTGGCTACACCTTC; CDR3: CSLGTGLGYTF
size: few; J: TRBJ2-7; D: .; V: TRBV7-4; DNA: TGTGCCAGCGGTAAAGGGGCCTACGAGCAGTACTTC; CDR3: CASGKGAYEQYF
size: few; J: TRBJ1-6; D: .; V: TRBV20-1; DNA: TGCAGTGCTAGAGTCCTCTATAATTCACCCCTCCACTTT; CDR3: CSARVLYNSPLHF
size: .; J: TRBJ2-7; D: TRBD2; V: TRBV20-1; DNA: TGCAGTGCTAGAGATGAGGCTAGCGGGGACTACGAGCAGTACTTC; CDR3: CSARDEASGDYEQYF
size: .; J: TRBJ2-2; D: .; V: TRBV9; DNA: TGTGCCAGCAGCGTAGGAATAATGAGGGACGGGGAGCTGCTTTTT; CDR3: CASSVGIMRDGELLF
size: .; J: TRBJ2-2; D: TRBD2; V: TRBV7-2; DNA: TGTGCCAGCAGCTCAGTCGCGGGAGACGGGGAGCTGTTTTTT; CDR3: CASSSVAGDGELFF
size: few; J: TRBJ2-5; D: TRBD2; V: TRBV7-2; DNA: TGTGCCAGCAGCATAGAGGGTGGTCCTAGCGGATACCAAGAGACCCAGTACTTC; CDR3: CASSIEGGPSGYQETQYF
size: many; J: TRBJ2-7; D: TRBD1; V: TRBV29-1; DNA: TGCAGCGTCCTGGCCGGGACAGGGAACGAGCAGTACTTC; CDR3: CSVLAGTGNEQYF
size: few; J: TRBJ2-6; D: .; V: TRBV5-6; DNA: TGTGCCAGCAGCTTGGTGGCGACTGGGGCCAACGTCCTGACTTTC; CDR3: CASSLVATGANVLTF
size: few; J: TRBJ1-4; D: .; V: TRBV7-2; DNA: TGTGCCAGCAGCTTAGGGGTTCCCGAAAAACTGTTTTTT; CDR3: CASSLGVPEKLFF
size: .; J: TRBJ1-4; D: TRBD1; V: TRBV7-9; DNA: TGTGCCAGCAGCTCTCAGGGGGCGGCTAATGAAAAACTGTTTTTT; CDR3: CASSSQGAANEKLFF
size: .; J: TRBJ1-5; D: .; V: TRBV10-1; DNA: TGCGCCAGCAGTTACAGTGACGGGGGAGGTCAGCCCCAGCATTTT; CDR3: CASSYSDGGGQPQHF
size: many; J: TRBJ1-1; D: .; V: TRBV19; DNA: TGTGCCAGTAGTCCGAACACCGGGAACACTGAAGCTTTCTTT; CDR3: CASSPNTGNTEAFF
size: many; J: TRBJ1-1; D: .; V: TRBV10-3; DNA: TGTGCCATCCGTTCCGGACTAACATCGGGCACTGAAGCTTTCTTT; CDR3: CAIRSGLTSGTEAFF
size: few; J: TRBJ2-7; D: TRBD1; V: TRBV12-3/TRBV12-4; DNA: TGTGCCAGCAGTTACCCCGGGACAGGGAGGGACGAGCAGTACTTC; CDR3: CASSYPGTGRDEQYF
size: few; J: TRBJ1-1; D: TRBD1; V: TRBV7-9; DNA: TGTGCCAGCAGCGTAGACAGGGGGTTCTCGTCTGAAGCTTTCTTT; CDR3: CASSVDRGFSSEAFF
size: .; J: TRBJ2-2; D: .; V: TRBV12-3/TRBV12-4; DNA: TGTGCCAGCAGTTACGGGTCCGGGGAGCTGTTTTTT; CDR3: CASSYGSGELFF